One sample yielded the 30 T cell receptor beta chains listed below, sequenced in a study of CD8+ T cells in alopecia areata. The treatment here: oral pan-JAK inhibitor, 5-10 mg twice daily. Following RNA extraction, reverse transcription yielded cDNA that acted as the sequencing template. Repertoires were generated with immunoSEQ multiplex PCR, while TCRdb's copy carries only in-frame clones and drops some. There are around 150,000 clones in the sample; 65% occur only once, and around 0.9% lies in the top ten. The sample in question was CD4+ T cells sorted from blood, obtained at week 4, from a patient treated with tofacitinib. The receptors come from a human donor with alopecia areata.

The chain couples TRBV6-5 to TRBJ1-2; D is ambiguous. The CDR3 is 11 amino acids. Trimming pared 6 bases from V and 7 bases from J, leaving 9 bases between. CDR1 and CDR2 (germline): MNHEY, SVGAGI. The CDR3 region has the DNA TGTGCCAGCAGAGGGTGGGGTGGCTACACCTTC. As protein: CASRGWGGYTF.

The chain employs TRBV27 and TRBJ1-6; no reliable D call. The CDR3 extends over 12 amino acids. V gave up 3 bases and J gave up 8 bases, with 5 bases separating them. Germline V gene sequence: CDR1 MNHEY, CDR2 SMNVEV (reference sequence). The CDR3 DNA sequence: TGTGCCAGCAGTTTCCCACATTCACCCCTCCACTTT. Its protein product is CASSFPHSPLHF.

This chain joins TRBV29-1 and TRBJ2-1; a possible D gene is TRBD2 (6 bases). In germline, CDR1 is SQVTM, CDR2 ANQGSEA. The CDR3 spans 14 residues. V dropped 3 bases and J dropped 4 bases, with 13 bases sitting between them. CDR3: CSVETGENYNEQFF. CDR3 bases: TGCAGCGTTGAGACGGGGGAAAATTACAATGAGCAGTTCTTC.

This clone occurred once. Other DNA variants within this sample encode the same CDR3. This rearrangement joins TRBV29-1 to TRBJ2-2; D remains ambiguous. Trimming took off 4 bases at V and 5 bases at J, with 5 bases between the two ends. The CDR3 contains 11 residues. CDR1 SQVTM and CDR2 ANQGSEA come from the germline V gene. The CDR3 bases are TGCAGCGTTGCTAGGACCGGGGAGCTGTTTTTT. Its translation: CSVARTGELFF.

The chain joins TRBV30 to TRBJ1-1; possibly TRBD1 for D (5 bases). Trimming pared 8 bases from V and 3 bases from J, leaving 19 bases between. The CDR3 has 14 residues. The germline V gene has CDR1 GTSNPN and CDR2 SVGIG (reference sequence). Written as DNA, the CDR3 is TGTGCCAGGGCGAAACCACCGGGACACACTGAAGCTTTCTTT. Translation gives CARAKPPGHTEAFF.

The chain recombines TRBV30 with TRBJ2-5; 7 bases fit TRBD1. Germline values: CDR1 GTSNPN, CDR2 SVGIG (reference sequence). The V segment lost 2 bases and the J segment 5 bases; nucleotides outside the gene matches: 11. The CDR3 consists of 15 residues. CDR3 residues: CAWSPLTGHRETQYF. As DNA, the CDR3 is TGTGCCTGGAGTCCCTTGACAGGGCATCGGGAGACCCAGTACTTC.

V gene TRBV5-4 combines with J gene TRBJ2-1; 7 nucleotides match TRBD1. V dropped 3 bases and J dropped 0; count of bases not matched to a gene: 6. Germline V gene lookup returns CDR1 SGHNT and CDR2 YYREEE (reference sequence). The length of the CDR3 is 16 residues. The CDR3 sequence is CASSSGQASSYNEQFF. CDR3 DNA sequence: TGTGCCAGCAGCTCCGGACAGGCGAGCTCCTACAATGAGCAGTTCTTC.

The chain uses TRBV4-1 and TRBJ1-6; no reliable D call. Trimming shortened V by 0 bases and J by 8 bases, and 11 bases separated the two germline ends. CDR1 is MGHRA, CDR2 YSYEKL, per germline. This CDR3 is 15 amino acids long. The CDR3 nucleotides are TGCGCCAGCAGCCAAGATAGGAACAGCTATTCACCCCTCCACTTT. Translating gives CASSQDRNSYSPLHF.

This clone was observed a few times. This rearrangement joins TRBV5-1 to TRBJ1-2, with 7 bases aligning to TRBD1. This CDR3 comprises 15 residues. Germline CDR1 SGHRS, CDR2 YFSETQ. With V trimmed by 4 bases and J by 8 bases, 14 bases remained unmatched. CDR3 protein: CASSSRETGLSGYTF. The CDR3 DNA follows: TGCGCCAGCAGCAGCAGGGAGACAGGGCTCTCCGGCTACACCTTC.

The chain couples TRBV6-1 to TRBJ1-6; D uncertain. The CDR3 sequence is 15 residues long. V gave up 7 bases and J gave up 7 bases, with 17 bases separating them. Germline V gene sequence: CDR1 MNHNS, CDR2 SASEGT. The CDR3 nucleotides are TGTGCCAGCAACCTTAGAAGAGAGGCGAATTCACCCCTCCACTTT. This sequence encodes CASNLRREANSPLHF.

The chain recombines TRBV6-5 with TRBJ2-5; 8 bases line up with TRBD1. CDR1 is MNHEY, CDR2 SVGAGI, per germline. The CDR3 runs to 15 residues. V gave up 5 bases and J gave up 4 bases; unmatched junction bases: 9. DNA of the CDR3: TGTGCCAGCAGTAAAAGGGACAGGCGGGGAGAGACCCAGTACTTC. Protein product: CASSKRDRRGETQYF.

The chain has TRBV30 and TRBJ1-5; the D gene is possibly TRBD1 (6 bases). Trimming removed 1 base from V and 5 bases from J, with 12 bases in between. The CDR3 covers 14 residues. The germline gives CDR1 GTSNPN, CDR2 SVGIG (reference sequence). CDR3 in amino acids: CAWSADRGYQPQHF. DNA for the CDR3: TGTGCCTGGAGTGCGGACAGAGGATATCAGCCCCAGCATTTT.

The CDR3 is CAWSSTGSKEKLFF. The CDR3, as DNA: TGTGCCTGGAGTTCGACAGGCTCGAAGGAAAAACTGTTTTTT. V and J are TRBV30 and TRBJ1-4; perhaps TRBD1 as D (6 bases). V shed 2 bases and J shed 8 bases, with 15 bases lying between them. There are 14 residues in the CDR3. CDR1 and CDR2 from the germline V gene are GTSNPN and SVGIG (reference sequence).

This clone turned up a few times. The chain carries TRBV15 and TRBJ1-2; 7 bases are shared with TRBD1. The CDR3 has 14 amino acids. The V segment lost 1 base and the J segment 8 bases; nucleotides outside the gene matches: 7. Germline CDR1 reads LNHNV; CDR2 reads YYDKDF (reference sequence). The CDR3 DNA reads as TGTGCCACCAGCAGAGTGACAGGGTTCGACGGCTACACCTTC. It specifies CATSRVTGFDGYTF.

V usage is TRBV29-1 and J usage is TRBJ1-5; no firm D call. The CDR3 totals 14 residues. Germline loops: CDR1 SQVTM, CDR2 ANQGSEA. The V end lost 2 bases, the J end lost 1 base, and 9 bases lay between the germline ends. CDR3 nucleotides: TGCAGCGTTGAATTTTTTGGAAGCAATCAGCCCCAGCATTTT. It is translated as CSVEFFGSNQPQHF.

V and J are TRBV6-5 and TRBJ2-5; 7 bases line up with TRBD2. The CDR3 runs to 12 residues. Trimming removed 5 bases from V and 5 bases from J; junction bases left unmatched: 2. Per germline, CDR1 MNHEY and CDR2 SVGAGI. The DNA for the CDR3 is TGTGCCAGCAGTAACGGGGGGGAGACCCAGTACTTC. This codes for CASSNGGETQYF.

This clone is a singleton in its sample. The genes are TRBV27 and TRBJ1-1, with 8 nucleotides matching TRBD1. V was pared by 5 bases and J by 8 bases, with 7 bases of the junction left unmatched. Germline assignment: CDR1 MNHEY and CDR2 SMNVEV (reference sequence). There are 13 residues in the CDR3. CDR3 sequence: CASSPTGQVEAFF. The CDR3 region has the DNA TGTGCCAGCAGTCCGACGGGACAGGTGGAAGCTTTCTTT.

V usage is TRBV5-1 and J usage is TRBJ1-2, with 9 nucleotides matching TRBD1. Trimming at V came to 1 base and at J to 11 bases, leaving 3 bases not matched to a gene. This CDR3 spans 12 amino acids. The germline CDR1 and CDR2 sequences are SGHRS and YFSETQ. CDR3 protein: CASSLRQGDYTF. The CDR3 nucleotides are TGCGCCAGCAGCTTGAGACAGGGGGATTACACCTTC.

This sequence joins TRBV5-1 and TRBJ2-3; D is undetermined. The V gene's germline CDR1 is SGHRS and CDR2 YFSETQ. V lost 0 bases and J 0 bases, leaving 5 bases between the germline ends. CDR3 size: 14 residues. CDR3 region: CASSLAQSTDTQYF. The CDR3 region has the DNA TGCGCCAGCAGCTTGGCACAGAGCACAGATACGCAGTATTTT.

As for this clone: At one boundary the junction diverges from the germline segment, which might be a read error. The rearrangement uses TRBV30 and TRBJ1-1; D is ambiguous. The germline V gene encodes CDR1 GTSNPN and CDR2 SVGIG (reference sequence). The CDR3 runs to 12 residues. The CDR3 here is CAWSIGNAEAFF. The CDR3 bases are TGTGCCTGGAGTATAGGGAACGCTGAAGCTTTCTTT.

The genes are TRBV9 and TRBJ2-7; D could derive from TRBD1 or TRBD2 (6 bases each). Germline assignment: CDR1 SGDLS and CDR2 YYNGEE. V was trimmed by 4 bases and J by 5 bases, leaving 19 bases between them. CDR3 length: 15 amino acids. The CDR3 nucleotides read TGTGCCAGCAGCCCCTGGACAGCCGGGGGCCACGAGCAGTACTTC. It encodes CASSPWTAGGHEQYF.

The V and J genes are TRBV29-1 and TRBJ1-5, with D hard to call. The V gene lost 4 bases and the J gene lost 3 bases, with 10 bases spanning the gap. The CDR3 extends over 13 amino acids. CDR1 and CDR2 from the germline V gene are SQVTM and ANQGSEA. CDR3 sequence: CSVGWQDNQPQHF. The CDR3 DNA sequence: TGCAGCGTTGGGTGGCAGGACAATCAGCCCCAGCATTTT.

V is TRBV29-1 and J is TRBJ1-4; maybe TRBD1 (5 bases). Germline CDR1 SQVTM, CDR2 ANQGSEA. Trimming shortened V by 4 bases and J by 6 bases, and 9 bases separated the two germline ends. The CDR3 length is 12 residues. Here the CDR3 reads CSVAGADEKLFF. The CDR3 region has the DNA TGCAGCGTTGCCGGGGCGGATGAAAAACTGTTTTTT.

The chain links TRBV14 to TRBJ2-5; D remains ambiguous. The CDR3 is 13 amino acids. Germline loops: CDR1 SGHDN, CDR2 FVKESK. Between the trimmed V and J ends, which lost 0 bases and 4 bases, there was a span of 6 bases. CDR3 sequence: CASSQDIGETQYF. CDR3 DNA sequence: TGTGCCAGCAGCCAAGATATCGGAGAGACCCAGTACTTC.

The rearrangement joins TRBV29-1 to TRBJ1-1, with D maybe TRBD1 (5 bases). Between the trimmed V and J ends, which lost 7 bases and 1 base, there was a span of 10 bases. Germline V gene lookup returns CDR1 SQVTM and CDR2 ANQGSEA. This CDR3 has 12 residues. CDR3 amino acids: CSAGPTNTEAFF. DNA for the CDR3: TGCAGCGCGGGACCGACGAACACTGAAGCTTTCTTT.

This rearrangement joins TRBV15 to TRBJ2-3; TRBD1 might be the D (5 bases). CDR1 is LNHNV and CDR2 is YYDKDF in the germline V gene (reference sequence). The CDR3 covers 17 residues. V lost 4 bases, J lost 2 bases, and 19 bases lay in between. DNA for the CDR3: TGTGCCACCAGCACAAGGTTGCGACCGACAGCCACAGATACGCAGTATTTT. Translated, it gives CATSTRLRPTATDTQYF.

DNA of the CDR3: TGTGCCAGTAGATCCCCCGGGACAGGGGGTAACGAGCAGTACTTC. Translation gives CASRSPGTGGNEQYF. The chain combines TRBV19 with TRBJ2-7, with 11 positions matching TRBD1. Germline V gene sequence: CDR1 LNHDA, CDR2 SQIVND (reference sequence). V lost 6 bases, J lost 5 bases, and 9 bases stayed unmatched. The CDR3 totals 15 residues.

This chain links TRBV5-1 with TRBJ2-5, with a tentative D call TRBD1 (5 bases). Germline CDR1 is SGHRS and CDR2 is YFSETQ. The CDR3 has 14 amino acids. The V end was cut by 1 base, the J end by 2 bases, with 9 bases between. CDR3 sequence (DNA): TGCGCCAGCAGCTTGAATACAGGTCAAGAGACCCAGTACTTC. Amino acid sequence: CASSLNTGQETQYF.

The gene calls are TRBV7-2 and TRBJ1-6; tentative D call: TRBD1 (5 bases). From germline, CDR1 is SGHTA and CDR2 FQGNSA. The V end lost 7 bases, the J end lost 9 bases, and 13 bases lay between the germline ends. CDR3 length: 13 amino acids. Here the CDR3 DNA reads TGTGCCAGCACCCCCAGGGTGACTTCACCCCTCCACTTT. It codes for CASTPRVTSPLHF.

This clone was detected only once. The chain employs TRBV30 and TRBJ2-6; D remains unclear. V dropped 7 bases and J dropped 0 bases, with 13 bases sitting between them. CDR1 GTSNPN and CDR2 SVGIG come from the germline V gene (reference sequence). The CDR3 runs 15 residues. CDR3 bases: TGTGCCTCCTCCCTACCGGGCTCTGGGGCCAACGTCCTGACTTTC. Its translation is CASSLPGSGANVLTF.